This T cell receptor beta chain was recorded in a study of PD-1 blockade in classical Hodgkin lymphoma. The repertoire was sequenced with immunoSEQ multiplex PCR; TCRdb's copy has only in-frame clones and lacks some. Of about 29,000 clones in the sample, 60% to 80% are singletons; the top ten hold roughly 4%. Trimming took 2 bases from V and 4 from J, leaving 2 bases between them. The CDR3 contains 11 residues. Germline-derived CDR1 and CDR2 are SEHNR and FQNEAQ (reference sequence). Every patient had relapsed following autologous stem cell transplantation, and cohorts differed in brentuximab vedotin exposure.

The rearrangement links TRBV7-9 to TRBJ2-5, with D hard to call. This material consisted of peripheral blood mononuclear cells (PBMCs), taken before the second cycle of nivolumab. The sequence was obtained from a human donor with classical Hodgkin lymphoma. The CDR3 bases are TGTGCCAGCAGCTTAATAGAGACCCAGTACTTC. Translation gives CASSLIETQYF.